Listed below are T cell receptor beta chains from one sample, sequenced in a study of T-cell reconstitution after alpha-beta-depleted transplantation in children. MiXCR, applied by TCRdb to the PCR reads, yields one record per CDR3 protein. The sample gives about 540,000 distinct CDR3 sequences, about a sixth of which show up once; 3.3% is in the top ten. The source was PBMCs from the stem cell graft donor, collected from the stem cell graft. The receptors come from a human donor who donated a stem cell graft to a child with acute lymphoblastic leukemia. Each CDR3 is given with its conserved first and last residue.

CDR3 protein	J gene	V gene
CASSLLTGGGETQYF	TRBJ2-5	TRBV5-1
CASSGGTGYGYTF	TRBJ1-2	TRBV5-1
CSVDSGNGNEQYF	TRBJ2-7	TRBV29-1
CASSPDAGTNTIYF	TRBJ1-3	TRBV7-3
CSVESRPPGGYGYTF	TRBJ1-2	TRBV29-1
CASSLQAGVVRNEQFF	TRBJ2-1	TRBV7-2
CASSSRDRRRGDQYF	TRBJ2-5	TRBV7-9
CASSQDPRELITGELFF	TRBJ2-2	TRBV3-1
CASPDRGLAGGLRNEQFF	TRBJ2-1	TRBV6-4
CASSLPSGSLSGELFF	TRBJ2-2	TRBV5-1
CASGTSNQPQHF	TRBJ1-5	TRBV9
CSARGGNYGYTF	TRBJ1-2	TRBV20-1
CSGGTGYTGELFF	TRBJ2-2	TRBV29-1
CSVGDSYEQYF	TRBJ2-7	TRBV29-1
CASSSGQGKGYEQYF	TRBJ2-7	TRBV7-6
CASSFGGQYGYTF	TRBJ1-2	TRBV5-4
CASSPGTTWGEQYF	TRBJ2-7	TRBV5-1
CASSSGLAGPLGKNIQYF	TRBJ2-4	TRBV2
CASSEAGGADTQYF	TRBJ2-3	TRBV6-4
CAIRDPLDTQYF	TRBJ2-3	TRBV6-2/TRBV6-3
CSARRDRGGEAFF	TRBJ1-1	TRBV20-1
CASSRGYGETQYF	TRBJ2-5	TRBV27
CASSEQGALNVLTF	TRBJ2-6	TRBV5-1
CASSSGRLNTGELFF	TRBJ2-2	TRBV5-1
CASSESAGSSYEQYF	TRBJ2-7	TRBV6-1
CSVVPLEAFF	TRBJ1-1	TRBV29-1
CASSDPGTRSYEQYF	TRBJ2-7	TRBV27
CASSEPGTLETQYF	TRBJ2-5	TRBV2
CATPKWHSLGRRNTEAFF	TRBJ1-1	TRBV7-3
CSAFPSGAYNEQFF	TRBJ2-1	TRBV20-1
CASRDLAGVYEQYF	TRBJ2-7	TRBV27
CASTPLGGRADTQYF	TRBJ2-3	TRBV7-3